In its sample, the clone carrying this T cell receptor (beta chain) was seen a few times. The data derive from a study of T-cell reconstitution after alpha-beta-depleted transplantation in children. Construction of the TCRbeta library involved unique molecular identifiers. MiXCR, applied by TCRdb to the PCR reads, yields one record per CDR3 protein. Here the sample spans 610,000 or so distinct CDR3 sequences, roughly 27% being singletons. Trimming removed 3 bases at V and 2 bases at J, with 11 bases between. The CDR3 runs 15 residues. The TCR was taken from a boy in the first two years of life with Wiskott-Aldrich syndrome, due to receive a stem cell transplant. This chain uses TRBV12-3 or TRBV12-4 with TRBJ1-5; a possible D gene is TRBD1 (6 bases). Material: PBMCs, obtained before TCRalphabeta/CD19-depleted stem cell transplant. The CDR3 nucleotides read TGTGCCAGCAGTTTTGTGGGGGCCGGCAATCAGCCCCAGCATTTT. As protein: CASSFVGAGNQPQHF.